One and the same sample provided the 29 T cell receptor beta chains below, sequenced in a study of Ad26.COV2.S vaccination and SARS-CoV-2 variants. The method was immunoSEQ multiplex PCR; TCRdb's version includes in-frame clones alone and lacks a portion of them. Of hundreds of thousands of clones listed, more than 80% were seen once; the top ten hold about 1.5%. Treatment in this sample: 15 to 20 received Ad26.COV2.S at low or high dose, single or two shots; about 5 received placebo; per-sample allocation not given. Following the first vaccine or placebo injection, samples were taken on day 63. The sample was peripheral blood, taken in a trial of Ad26.COV2.S vaccine versus placebo. Receptor source: a person between 18 and 59 years old who received the Ad26.COV2.S COVID-19 vaccine or a placebo.

This sequence joins TRBV7-3 and TRBJ2-1, with D hard to call. The ends were cut back, 5 bases at V and 3 bases at J, with 14 bases in the middle. Germline CDR1 reads SGHTA; CDR2 reads FQGTGA. CDR3 size: 15 residues. CDR3 in DNA: TGTGCCAGCAGCCAAGGGTCCCAACGCTACAATGAGCAGTTCTTC. Protein: CASSQGSQRYNEQFF. The full variable domain, its missing parts supplied by reference TRBV7-3 and TRBJ2-1, is GAGVSQTPSNKVTEKGKYVELRCDPISGHTALYWYRQSLGQGPEFLIYFQGTGAADDSGLPNDRFFAVRPEGSVSTLKIQRTERGDSAVYLCASSQGSQRYNEQFFGPGTRLTVL.

The rearrangement links TRBV14 to TRBJ2-1; D is ambiguous. This CDR3 is built from 15 residues. Trimming removed 1 base at V and 2 bases at J, with 9 bases between. The germline gives CDR1 SGHDN, CDR2 FVKESK. The CDR3 loop is CASSQGTAPYNEQFF. The CDR3 DNA follows: TGTGCCAGCAGCCAAGGTACAGCTCCCTACAATGAGCAGTTCTTC.

This clone has a handful of counts. This chain links TRBV3-1 (or the pseudogene TRBV3-2) with TRBJ2-1, with 8 nucleotides matching TRBD2. Germline loops: CDR1 LGHDT, CDR2 YNNKEL (reference sequence). The ends lost 5 bases at V and 12 bases at J; junction bases unmatched: 12. The CDR3 is 14 residues long. CDR3 nucleotides: TGTGCCAGCAGCACGGGACTAGTGAATATAGGGCAGTTCTTC. Its translation: CASSTGLVNIGQFF.

The rearrangement joins TRBV11-2 to TRBJ2-4; no clear D. The V and J ends lost 2 bases and 6 bases respectively, with 14 bases between them. CDR1 SGHAT and CDR2 FQNNGV come from the germline V gene. This CDR3 contains 15 residues. The CDR3 coding sequence is TGTGCCAGCAGCTTATTTGCAGCAACATTAAACATTCAGTACTTC. This codes for CASSLFAATLNIQYF.

This sequence joins TRBV24-1 and TRBJ2-3; D not resolved. This CDR3 contains 13 residues. CDR1 and CDR2 from the germline V gene are KGHDR and SFDVKD. V was pared by 5 bases and J by 1 base, with 6 bases between. Here the CDR3 DNA reads TGTGCCACCAGTGTAGAAGGCACAGATACGCAGTATTTT. It codes for CATSVEGTDTQYF.

The V gene is TRBV7-9, the J gene TRBJ1-1, with D unresolved. Trimming shortened V by 1 base and J by 4 bases, and 10 bases separated the two germline ends. Germline V gene data show CDR1 as SEHNR and CDR2 as FQNEAQ (reference sequence). CDR3 length: 14 amino acids. Here the CDR3 reads CASSLVIMGTEAFF. CDR3 in DNA: TGTGCCAGCAGCTTAGTGATTATGGGCACTGAAGCTTTCTTT.

The chain carries TRBV9 and TRBJ2-5; D may be TRBD1 (5 bases). The CDR3 loop spans 13 amino acids. Trimming pared 0 bases from V and 7 bases from J, leaving 10 bases between. Germline loops: CDR1 SGDLS, CDR2 YYNGEE. CDR3 nucleotides: TGTGCCAGCAGCGTAGATCAGGGTTGGACCCAGTACTTC. Its protein is CASSVDQGWTQYF.

This clone has just one count. The sample carries other DNA sequences with the same CDR3. The rearrangement joins TRBV5-1 to TRBJ2-5; 9 bases are a match to TRBD1. Germline assignment: CDR1 SGHRS and CDR2 YFSETQ. V shed 4 bases and J 5 bases; nucleotides not matched to a gene: 9. The CDR3 runs to 15 residues. In nucleotides, the CDR3 is TGCGCCAGCAGCGGAGGGACAGGGAGGAGGGAGACCCAGTACTTC. Amino acids: CASSGGTGRRETQYF.

V gene TRBV7-2 combines with J gene TRBJ2-2, with 7 nucleotides matching TRBD1. The V segment lost 6 bases and the J segment 1 base; nucleotides outside the gene matches: 8. The CDR3 has 16 amino acids. The germline CDR1 and CDR2 sequences are SGHTA and FQGNSA. CDR3 in DNA: TGTGCCAGCAGTTACAGAGGGGGCTTGAACACCGGGGAGCTGTTTTTT. Translated: CASSYRGGLNTGELFF.

The rearrangement uses TRBV6-5 and TRBJ2-3; the match to TRBD2 covers 12 bases. The germline gives CDR1 MNHEY, CDR2 SVGAGI. The CDR3 is 15 amino acids. J lost 3 bases, V lost 6 bases, and 4 bases had no gene match. The CDR3 DNA is TGTGCCAGCAGACAACTAGCGGGGGGAACAGATACGCAGTATTTT. Translation: CASRQLAGGTDTQYF.

This clone was counted a few times. The chain couples TRBV5-6 to TRBJ1-6, with 11 bases fitting TRBD1. After removal of 6 bases from V and 13 bases from J, the junction contained 6 bases not matched to a gene. Germline lookup yields CDR1 SGHDT and CDR2 YYEEEE. The CDR3 spans 13 residues. The CDR3 region is CASTRDRGDPLHF. In DNA, the CDR3 is TGTGCCAGCACCCGGGACAGGGGGGACCCCCTCCACTTT.

V is TRBV30 and J is TRBJ2-7; 8 nucleotides agree with TRBD1. The CDR3 is 12 residues long. The J segment lost 7 bases and the V segment lost 0 bases, leaving 2 bases of the junction unmatched. CDR1 GTSNPN and CDR2 SVGIG come from the germline V gene (reference sequence). Written as DNA, the CDR3 is TGTGCCTGGAGTGTACAGGGGGAAGAGCAGTACTTC. Translated: CAWSVQGEEQYF.

The gene calls are TRBV3-1 (or the pseudogene TRBV3-2) and TRBJ2-2; D unclear. Germline CDR1 LGHDT, CDR2 YNNKEL (reference sequence). The CDR3 sequence is 15 residues long. V lost 1 base and J 0 bases, leaving 6 bases between the germline ends. CDR3 in DNA: TGTGCCAGCAGCCAAGGACTGACGAACACCGGGGAGCTGTTTTTT. This sequence encodes CASSQGLTNTGELFF.

This chain connects TRBV29-1 to TRBJ2-2; 9 bases match TRBD2. Losses at the gene ends were 7 bases for V and 7 bases for J; bases not matched to a gene: 16. The CDR3 has 16 amino acids. CDR1 is SQVTM and CDR2 is ANQGSEA in the germline V gene. This CDR3 is CSAELAGLRPSGELFF. CDR3 in DNA: TGCAGCGCCGAGCTAGCGGGGCTCCGTCCGAGCGGGGAGCTGTTTTTT.

The genes are TRBV6-5 and TRBJ1-4, with TRBD1 identical over 8 bases. The CDR3 sequence is 15 residues long. Germline CDR1 is MNHEY and CDR2 is SVGAGI. Trimming took 6 bases from V and 8 from J; bases not matched to a gene: 11. The DNA for the CDR3 is TGTGCCAGCAGCCTCACAGGGGGGAAGGGGGAAAAACTGTTTTTT. Amino acid sequence: CASSLTGGKGEKLFF.

This clone has just one count. This CDR3 is CASSQTGHGYTF. The CDR3 DNA is TGCGCCAGCAGCCAAACTGGTCATGGCTACACCTTC. The genes are TRBV4-3 and TRBJ1-2, with D unresolved. The V gene lost 2 bases and the J gene lost 6 bases, with 7 bases spanning the gap. CDR3 size: 12 residues. Looked up from germline, CDR1 is LGHNA and CDR2 is YSLEER.

The chain's CDR3 is CASSSRGHDTEAFF. The CDR3 DNA reads as TGTGCCAGCAGCTCCAGGGGGCACGACACTGAAGCTTTCTTT. The chain is built from TRBV11-3 and TRBJ1-1; 8 bases agree with TRBD1. The CDR3 length is 14 residues. The J segment lost 3 bases and the V segment lost 4 bases, leaving 4 bases of the junction unmatched. Germline V gives CDR1 SGHNT, CDR2 YENEEA.

CDR3 protein: CASIGGENIQYF. The CDR3 DNA reads as TGTGCCAGCATTGGGGGTGAAAACATTCAGTACTTC. This chain joins TRBV5-4 and TRBJ2-4; perhaps D is TRBD1 or TRBD2 (5 bases each). CDR3 length: 12 amino acids. V was cut by 6 bases and J by 5 bases, with 9 bases left in between. Germline V gene sequence: CDR1 SGHNT, CDR2 YYREEE (reference sequence). The full variable domain, completed using reference TRBV5-4 and TRBJ2-4, is ETGVTQSPTHLIKTRGQQVTLRCSSQSGHNTVSWYQQALGQGPQFIFQYYREEENGRGNFPPRFSGLQFPNYSSELNVNALELDDSALYLCASIGGENIQYFGAGTRLSVL.

The V and J genes are TRBV24-1 and TRBJ1-4, with a weak D call TRBD1 (5 bases). Germline-derived CDR1 and CDR2 are KGHDR and SFDVKD. Trimming took 5 bases from V and 8 from J, leaving 14 bases between them. The CDR3 sequence is 14 residues long. The CDR3 sequence: CATSARTNPEKLFF. The CDR3 nucleotides read TGTGCCACCAGTGCTAGGACAAATCCAGAAAAACTGTTTTTT.

The chain uses TRBV11-2 and TRBJ2-5; TRBD1 matches at 8 bases. Germline V lookup: CDR1 SGHAT, CDR2 FQNNGV. V was pared by 3 bases and J by 2 bases, with 5 bases of the junction left unmatched. The CDR3 is 15 residues long. CDR3 loop: CASSFGTGPQETQYF. For the CDR3, the DNA is TGTGCCAGCAGCTTTGGGACAGGTCCACAAGAGACCCAGTACTTC.

This chain connects TRBV7-8 to TRBJ2-1, with 16 bases identical to TRBD2. CDR3 length: 17 amino acids. Germline V gives CDR1 SGHVS, CDR2 FQNEAQ. With 5 bases clipped from V and 8 bases from J, the junction kept 9 bases outside the gene matches. The DNA for the CDR3 is TGTGCCAGCAGCAAAGGGACTAGCGGGGGGGTGGTATATGAGCAGTTCTTC. Translating it yields CASSKGTSGGVVYEQFF.

This clone was observed a single time. This sequence joins TRBV9 and TRBJ2-5; D gene ambiguous. Deletions cut 4 bases from V and 2 bases from J, with 12 bases between. Germline CDR1 SGDLS, CDR2 YYNGEE. The CDR3 has 14 amino acids. The CDR3 DNA is TGTGCCAGCAGCACCCCCAATCTTCAAGAGACCCAGTACTTC. This codes for CASSTPNLQETQYF.

V and J are TRBV11-2 and TRBJ2-1; D remains unclear. Germline V gives CDR1 SGHAT, CDR2 FQNNGV. Trimming removed 1 base at V and 7 bases at J, with 5 bases between. CDR3 length: 12 amino acids. CDR3 nucleotides: TGTGCCAGCAGCTTAGTTCGAAATGAGCAGTTCTTC. As protein: CASSLVRNEQFF.

This chain links TRBV4-2 with TRBJ2-7, with D unclear. V shed 0 bases and J shed 0 bases, with 12 bases lying between them. CDR3 length: 16 residues. Looked up from germline, CDR1 is LGHNA and CDR2 is YNFKEQ. The CDR3 DNA reads TGTGCCAGCAGCCAAGATCTCGGACGGTACTCCTACGAGCAGTACTTC. Protein: CASSQDLGRYSYEQYF.

The genes are TRBV10-2 and TRBJ1-6, with TRBD1 matching 7 bases. With V trimmed by 6 bases and J by 3 bases, 2 bases remained unmatched. Germline V gives CDR1 WSHSY, CDR2 SAAADI. This CDR3 has 14 residues. CDR3 sequence reads: CASSRDSYNSPLHF. Written as DNA, the CDR3 is TGCGCCAGCAGCCGGGACAGCTATAATTCACCCCTCCACTTT.

The V call is TRBV29-1, the J call TRBJ2-5; no firm D call. The CDR3 covers 14 residues. Trimming took off 1 base at V and 5 bases at J, with 14 bases between the two ends. Looked up from germline, CDR1 is SQVTM and CDR2 is ANQGSEA. CDR3 sequence (DNA): TGCAGCGTTGAAGTAAACAAGGTGGGGGAGACCCAGTACTTC. The encoded protein is CSVEVNKVGETQYF. The variable domain in full, with the rest retrieved from reference TRBV29-1 and TRBJ2-5, is SAVISQKPSRDICQRGTSLTIQCQVDSQVTMMFWYRQQPGQSLTLIATANQGSEATYESGFVIDKFPISRPNLTFSTLTVSNMSPEDSSIYLCSVEVNKVGETQYFGPGTRLLVL.

The CDR3: CASSYSPGQGKGELFF. The CDR3 nucleotides are TGTGCCAGCAGTTACTCCCCGGGACAGGGAAAGGGGGAGCTGTTTTTT. The chain joins TRBV6-5 to TRBJ2-2; 9 bases line up with TRBD1. Unmatched junction bases numbered 7, after V lost 0 bases and J lost 8 bases. There are 16 residues in the CDR3. Germline CDR1 MNHEY, CDR2 SVGAGI.

The DNA for the CDR3 is TGTGCCAGCAGTATCATCTACGAGCAGTACTTC. It specifies CASSIIYEQYF. The rearrangement uses TRBV6-6 and TRBJ2-7, with D hard to call. Between the trimmed V and J ends, which lost 5 bases and 3 bases, there was a span of 5 bases. Per the germline V gene, CDR1 is MNHNY and CDR2 is SVGAGI (reference sequence). CDR3 size: 11 residues.

This chain uses TRBV10-3 with TRBJ2-7, with D possibly matching TRBD1 (8 bases). CDR1 ENHRY and CDR2 SYGVKD come from the germline V gene. The CDR3 is made up of 16 amino acids. V was clipped by 7 bases and J by 8 bases, with 27 bases between them. This CDR3 reads CAIILARGTGLVKQYF. Written as DNA, the CDR3 is TGTGCCATCATTCTAGCCCGTGGGACAGGACTAGTCAAGCAGTACTTC.